This T cell receptor (beta chain) was identified during a study of T cell changes during pregnancy in multiple sclerosis. Germline-derived CDR1 and CDR2 are SGDLS and YYNGEE. Deletions cut 4 bases from V and 0 bases from J, with 17 bases between. The CDR3 runs 17 residues. The repertoire was sequenced with immunoSEQ multiplex PCR; TCRdb's copy has only in-frame clones and lacks some. Seen here are about 79,000 clones, over 80% observed once, and the top ten hold 0.4% to 0.6%. The source was CD4+ T cells from peripheral blood mononuclear cells, collected in the second trimester of pregnancy. This receptor was obtained from a female donor with multiple sclerosis, enrolled in a pregnancy study. The gene calls are TRBV9 and TRBJ1-5, with D hard to call. CDR3 sequence (DNA): TGTGCCAGCAGCTTCCAATCCTACTTTGATAGCAATCAGCCCCAGCATTTT. Protein sequence: CASSFQSYFDSNQPQHF. The variable domain in full, with the rest retrieved from reference TRBV9 and TRBJ1-5, is DSGVTQTPKHLITATGQRVTLRCSPRSGDLSVYWYQQSLDQGLQFLIQYYNGEERAKGNILERFSAQQFPDLHSELNLSSLELGDSALYFCASSFQSYFDSNQPQHFGDGTRLSIL.